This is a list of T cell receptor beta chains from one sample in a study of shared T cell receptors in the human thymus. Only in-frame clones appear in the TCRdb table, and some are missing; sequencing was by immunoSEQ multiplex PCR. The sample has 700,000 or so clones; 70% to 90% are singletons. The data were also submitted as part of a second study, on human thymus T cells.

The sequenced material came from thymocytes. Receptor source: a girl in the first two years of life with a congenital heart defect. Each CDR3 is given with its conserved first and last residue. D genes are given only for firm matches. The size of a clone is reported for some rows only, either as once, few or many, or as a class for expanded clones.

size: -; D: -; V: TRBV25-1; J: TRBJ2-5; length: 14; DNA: TGTGCCAGCAGTGCCTGTGGAGAGCAGGAGACCCAGTACTTC; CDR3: CASSACGEQETQYF
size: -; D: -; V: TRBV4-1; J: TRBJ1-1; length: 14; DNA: TGCGCCAGCAGCCAAACAGGTATGAACACTGAAGCTTTCTTT; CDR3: CASSQTGMNTEAFF
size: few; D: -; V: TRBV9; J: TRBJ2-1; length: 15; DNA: TGTGCCAGCAGCGTAGACAGGGATGAGGTAAATGAGCAGTTCTTC; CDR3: CASSVDRDEVNEQFF
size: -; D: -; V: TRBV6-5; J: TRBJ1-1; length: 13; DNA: TGTGCCAGCACCAACCAGGGGAACACTGAAGCTTTCTTT; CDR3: CASTNQGNTEAFF
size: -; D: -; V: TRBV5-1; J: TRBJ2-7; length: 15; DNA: TGCGCCAGCAGCCAATCACCGGGACTGCTTTACGAGCAGTACTTC; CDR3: CASSQSPGLLYEQYF
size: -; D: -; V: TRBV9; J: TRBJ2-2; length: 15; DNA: TGTGCCAGCAGCCCCTCGGGGGGCTGGAACGGGGAGCTGTTTTTT; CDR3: CASSPSGGWNGELFF
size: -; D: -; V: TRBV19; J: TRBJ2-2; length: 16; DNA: TGTGCCAGTAGAACCACGGGGGGGACAGTTACCGGGGAGCTGTTTTTT; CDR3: CASRTTGGTVTGELFF
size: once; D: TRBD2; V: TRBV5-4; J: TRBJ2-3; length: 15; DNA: TGTGCCAGCAGCGCGACTAGCGGGGGAACAGATACGCAGTATTTT; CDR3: CASSATSGGTDTQYF
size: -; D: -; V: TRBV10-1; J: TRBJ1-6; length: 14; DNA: TGCGCCAGAAGTCATTGTGGGGGGGATTCCCCCCTCCACTTT; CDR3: CARSHCGGDSPLHF
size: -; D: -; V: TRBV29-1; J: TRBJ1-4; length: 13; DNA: TGCAGCGTTTCTAGGACTAGGGGGGAAAAACTGTTTTTT; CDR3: CSVSRTRGEKLFF
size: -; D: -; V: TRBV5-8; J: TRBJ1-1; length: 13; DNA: TGTGCCAGCAGCTTGTGGGCGAACACTGAAGCTTTCTTT; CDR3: CASSLWANTEAFF
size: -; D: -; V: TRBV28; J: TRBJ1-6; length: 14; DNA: TGTGCCAGCAGTTTTCGGGGTGGGAATTCCCCCCTCCACTTT; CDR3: CASSFRGGNSPLHF
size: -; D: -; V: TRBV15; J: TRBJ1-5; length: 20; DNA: TGTGCCACCAGCAGAGATAGCGACCCTTATAGAGGGCAAAGCAATCAGCCCCAGCATTTT; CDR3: CATSRDSDPYRGQSNQPQHF
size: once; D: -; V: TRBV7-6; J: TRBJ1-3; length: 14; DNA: TGTGCCAGCAGCGTTCCGGGAGCTGGAAACACCATATATTTT; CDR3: CASSVPGAGNTIYF
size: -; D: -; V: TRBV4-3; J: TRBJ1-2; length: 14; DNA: TGCGCCAGCAGCCCCGGGATATCTAACTATGGCTACACCTTC; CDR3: CASSPGISNYGYTF
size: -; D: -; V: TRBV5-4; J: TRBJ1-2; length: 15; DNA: TGTGCCAGCAGCTTGACCTTCGACAGGCCCTATGGCTACACCTTC; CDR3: CASSLTFDRPYGYTF
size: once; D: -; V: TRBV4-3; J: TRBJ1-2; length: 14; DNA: TGCGCCAGCAGCCAATATCGACAGACCTATGGCTACACCTTC; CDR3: CASSQYRQTYGYTF
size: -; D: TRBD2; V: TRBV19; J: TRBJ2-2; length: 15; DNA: TGTGCCAGTAATCGGCGCGGGGGGCCCACCGGGGAGCTGTTTTTT; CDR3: CASNRRGGPTGELFF
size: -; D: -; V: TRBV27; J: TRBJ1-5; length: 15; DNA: TGTGCCAGCAGTTTTGGGGCCGCAAGCAATCAGCCCCAGCATTTT; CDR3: CASSFGAASNQPQHF
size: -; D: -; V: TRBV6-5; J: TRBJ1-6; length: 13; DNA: TGTGCCAGCAGGGGCACCTCTTATTCACCCCTCCACTTT; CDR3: CASRGTSYSPLHF
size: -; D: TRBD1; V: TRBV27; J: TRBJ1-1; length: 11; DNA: TGTGCCAGCAGTGCGGACAGGGAAGCTTTCTTT; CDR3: CASSADREAFF
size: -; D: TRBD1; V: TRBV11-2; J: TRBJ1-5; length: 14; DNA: TGTGCCAGCAGTCGGGACAGGGTAAATCAGCCCCAGCATTTT; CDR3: CASSRDRVNQPQHF
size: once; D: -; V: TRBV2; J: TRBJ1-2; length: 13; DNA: TGTGCCAGCACGACAGCCGCAAACTATGGCTACACCTTC; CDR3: CASTTAANYGYTF
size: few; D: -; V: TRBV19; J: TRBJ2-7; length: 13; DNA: TGTGCCAGCACCGGGACAAGCACCTACGAGCAGTACTTC; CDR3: CASTGTSTYEQYF
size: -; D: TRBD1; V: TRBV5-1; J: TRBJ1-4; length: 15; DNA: TGCGCCAGCAGGGCTCGACAGGGCTCTAATGAAAAACTGTTTTTT; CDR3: CASRARQGSNEKLFF
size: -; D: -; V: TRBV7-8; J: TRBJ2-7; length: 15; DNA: TGTGCCAGCAGCTTATTAACCGGGGACACCTACGAGCAGTACTTC; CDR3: CASSLLTGDTYEQYF
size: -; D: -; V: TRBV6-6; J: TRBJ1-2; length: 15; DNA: TGTGCCCTTGCACACGCGCGGGGGTCCAACTATGGCTACACCTTC; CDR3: CALAHARGSNYGYTF
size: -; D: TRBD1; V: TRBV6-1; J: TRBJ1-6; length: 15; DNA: TGTGCCAGCAGCCTAGGGACAGCCATGGGTTCACCCCTCCACTTT; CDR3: CASSLGTAMGSPLHF
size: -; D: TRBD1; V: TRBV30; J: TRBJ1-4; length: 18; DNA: TGTGCCTGGTCTATTAACAGGGGTGCGGATAGGACGGTTGAAAAACTGTTTTTT; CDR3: CAWSINRGADRTVEKLFF
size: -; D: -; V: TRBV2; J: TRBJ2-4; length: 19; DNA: TGTGCCAGCTCACTCAAGAGGCTCCTCTTATATCTAGCCAAAAACATTCAGTACTTC; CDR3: CASSLKRLLLYLAKNIQYF
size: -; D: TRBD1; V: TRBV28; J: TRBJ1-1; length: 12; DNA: TGTGCCAGCAATCAGGGGGGTTCTGAAGCTTTCTTT; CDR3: CASNQGGSEAFF
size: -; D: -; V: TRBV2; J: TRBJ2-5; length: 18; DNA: TGTGCCAGCAGTCGAGGTCGCCCAGGGCCCTCGGACCAAGAGACCCAGTACTTC; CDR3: CASSRGRPGPSDQETQYF
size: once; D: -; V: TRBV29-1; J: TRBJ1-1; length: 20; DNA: TGCAGCGTTGTACCATTTGAGGTCGGGGTGAAGAGTAGTACGGACACTGAAGCTTTCTTT; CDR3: CSVVPFEVGVKSSTDTEAFF
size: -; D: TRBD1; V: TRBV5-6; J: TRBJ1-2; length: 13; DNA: TGTGCCAGCACTAGAGGGACAGGCTATGGCTACACCTTC; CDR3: CASTRGTGYGYTF
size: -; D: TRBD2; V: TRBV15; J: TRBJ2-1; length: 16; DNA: TGCGCCACCAGCAGAGCCACGGGGGGGCCCTACAATGAGCAGTTCTTC; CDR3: CATSRATGGPYNEQFF
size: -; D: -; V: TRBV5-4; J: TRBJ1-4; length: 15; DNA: TGTGCCAGCAGCTTGTATCCCACAACGAATGAAAAACTGTTTTTT; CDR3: CASSLYPTTNEKLFF
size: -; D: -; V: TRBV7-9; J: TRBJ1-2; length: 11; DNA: TGTGCCACGACAACAGGCAATGGCTACACCTTC; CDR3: CATTTGNGYTF
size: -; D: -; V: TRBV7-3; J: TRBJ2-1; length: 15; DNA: TGTGCCAGCAGCTCGCGGGACCAAACCTACAATGAGCAGTTCTTC; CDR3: CASSSRDQTYNEQFF
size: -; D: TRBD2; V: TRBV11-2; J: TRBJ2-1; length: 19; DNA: TGTGCCAGCAGCTGGGGACTAGCGGGGGACCTGAGCTCCTACAATGAGCAGTTCTTC; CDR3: CASSWGLAGDLSSYNEQFF
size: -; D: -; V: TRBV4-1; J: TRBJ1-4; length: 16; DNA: TGCGCCAGCAGCCAAGATTGGGGGGAGACACCTGAAAAACTGTTTTTT; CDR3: CASSQDWGETPEKLFF
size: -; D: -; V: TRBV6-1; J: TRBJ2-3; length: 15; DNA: TGTGCCAGCAGCCCTAAGAACGATAACACAGATACGCAGTATTTT; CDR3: CASSPKNDNTDTQYF
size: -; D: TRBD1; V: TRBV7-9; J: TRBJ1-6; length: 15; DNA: TGTGCCAGCAGCCCTCGGGGACAGGGTTTCTCACCCCTCCACTTT; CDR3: CASSPRGQGFSPLHF
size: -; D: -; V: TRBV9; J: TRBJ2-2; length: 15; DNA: TGTGCCAGCAGCGTAGAGGACAGGAGGGGCGGGGAGCTGTTTTTT; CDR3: CASSVEDRRGGELFF
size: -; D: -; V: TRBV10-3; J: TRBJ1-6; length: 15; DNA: TGTGCCATCAGTGAGTCCTTCCTCGATAATTCACCCCTCCACTTT; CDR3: CAISESFLDNSPLHF
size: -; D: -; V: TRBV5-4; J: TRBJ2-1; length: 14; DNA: TGTGCCAGCGGGTTCGAAAGGAGGGACAATGAGCAGTTCTTC; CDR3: CASGFERRDNEQFF
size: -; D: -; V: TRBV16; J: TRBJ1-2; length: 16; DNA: TGTGCCAGCAGCCCGGAGGACCGACCCTATAACTATGGCTACACCTTC; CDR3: CASSPEDRPYNYGYTF
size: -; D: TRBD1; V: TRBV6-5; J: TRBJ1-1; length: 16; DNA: TGTGCCAGCAGTTCTCCAGGGGGCGCGAGGAACACTGAAGCTTTCTTT; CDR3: CASSSPGGARNTEAFF
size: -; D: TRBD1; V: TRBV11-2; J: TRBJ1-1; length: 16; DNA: TGTGCCAGCAGCTCAGAGACAGGGGAGGGTTACACTGAAGCTTTCTTT; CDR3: CASSSETGEGYTEAFF
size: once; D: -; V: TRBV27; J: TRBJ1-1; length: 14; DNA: TGTGCCAGCAGTTTCGGAGGGGCGCGGACTGAAGCTTTCTTT; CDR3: CASSFGGARTEAFF
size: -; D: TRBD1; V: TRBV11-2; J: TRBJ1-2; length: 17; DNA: TGTGCCAGCAGCTTCGCTCTCCGTCGGACAGGGAATCATGGCTACACCTTC; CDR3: CASSFALRRTGNHGYTF
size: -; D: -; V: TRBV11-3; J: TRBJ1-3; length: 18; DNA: TGTGCCAGCAGCCCGGGCAGGGAGGTGATTAGCTCTGGAAACACCATATATTTT; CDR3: CASSPGREVISSGNTIYF